Presented here are 25 T cell receptor beta chains from one specimen sequenced in a study of T cell repertoires in cytomegalovirus infection. MiXCR, applied by TCRdb to the reads, yields one record per CDR3 protein. This sample has approximately 500,000 distinct CDR3 sequences, with more than 25% found just once. The sample comprised PBMCs. The receptors come from a human donor in good health (CMV status not recorded). Some clones in this sample may be carry-over from other donors' samples.

The chain joins TRBV7-8 to TRBJ1-2, with TRBD1 matching 9 bases. The CDR3 consists of 18 residues. The trim removed 2 bases at V and 7 bases at J, leaving 17 bases unmatched. Germline V gene data show CDR1 as SGHVS and CDR2 as FQNEAQ. This CDR3 is CASSLSYPGDRVGGGYTF. For the CDR3, the DNA is TGTGCCAGCAGCTTAAGTTATCCCGGGGACAGGGTAGGAGGTGGCTACACCTTC.

In the case of this clonotype: A read error is possible here, since a much larger clone lies one base away. The chain combines TRBV6-1 with TRBJ2-1, with 7 bases matching TRBD1. This CDR3 is 15 amino acids long. Germline loops: CDR1 MNHNS, CDR2 SASEGT. CDR3 in amino acids: CASSPGTVSYNEKFF. CDR3 in DNA: TGTGCCAGCAGCCCCGGGACAGTGAGCTACAATGAGAAGTTCTTC.

The chain links TRBV2 to TRBJ2-3; D gene ambiguous. V was pared by 3 bases and J by 6 bases, with 7 bases between. From germline, CDR1 is SNHLY and CDR2 FYNNEI. The CDR3 sequence is 12 residues long. In nucleotides, the CDR3 is TGTGCCAGCAGTGACAGGCGGGATACGCAGTATTTT. It encodes CASSDRRDTQYF.

This clonotype occurred many times. The V and J genes are TRBV7-2 and TRBJ2-1; 12 bases align to TRBD2. Trimming took 4 bases from V and 4 from J; bases not matched to a gene: 5. Germline V gene lookup returns CDR1 SGHTA and CDR2 FQGNSA. This CDR3 is 16 amino acids long. The CDR3, as DNA: TGTGCCAGCAGCTCCCGACTAGCGGGAGAATACAATGAGCAGTTCTTC. It is translated as CASSSRLAGEYNEQFF.

This clonotype came up many times. The chain employs TRBV7-2 and TRBJ2-1, with D possibly being TRBD1 (5 bases). CDR1 and CDR2 from the germline V gene are SGHTA and FQGNSA. Deletions cut 4 bases from V and 0 bases from J, with 16 bases between. CDR3 length: 17 residues. CDR3 residues: CASSSQPSRGSYNEQFF. The CDR3 DNA sequence: TGTGCCAGCAGCTCGCAGCCCTCAAGGGGCTCCTACAATGAGCAGTTCTTC.

This chain uses TRBV28 with TRBJ2-7; 12 positions match TRBD2. This CDR3 contains 18 residues. Germline V gene lookup returns CDR1 MDHEN and CDR2 SYDVKM. The junction had 12 bases not matched to a gene; V was cut back by 6 bases and J by 0 bases. CDR3 coding DNA: TGTGCCAGCAGACCCCCCGGACTAGCGGGGCCGAGCTCCTACGAGCAGTACTTC. Its protein product is CASRPPGLAGPSSYEQYF.

This clonotype was seen only a few times. V usage is TRBV28 and J usage is TRBJ2-7; D possibly corresponds to TRBD2 (6 bases). Per germline, CDR1 MDHEN and CDR2 SYDVKM. The CDR3 consists of 16 residues. The germline V and J ends were trimmed by 6 bases and 2 bases, with 20 bases remaining between them. The CDR3 nucleotides read TGTGCCAGCAGCCCGGGAGCGTCGGACGGGACCTACGAGCAGTACTTC. Its protein product is CASSPGASDGTYEQYF.

This clonotype was observed a handful of times. The chain couples TRBV4-3 to TRBJ2-1; possible D gene TRBD1, 5 bases. This CDR3 has 14 amino acids. Germline V gene sequence: CDR1 LGHNA, CDR2 YSLEER. V was cut by 4 bases and J by 4 bases, with 11 bases left in between. CDR3 coding DNA: TGCGCCAGCAGCCCAGACAGTCAGTACAATGAGCAGTTCTTC. Its translation is CASSPDSQYNEQFF.

Here the CDR3 reads CAATSGTLQYNEQFF. CDR3 DNA: TGTGCAGCGACTAGCGGGACCCTTCAATACAATGAGCAGTTCTTC. The J gene is TRBJ2-1, the V gene TRBV7-9; TRBD2 matches 11 bases. The CDR3 spans 15 residues. The germline V gene has CDR1 SEHNR and CDR2 FQNEAQ (reference sequence). Variable domain in full (rest from reference TRBV7-9 and TRBJ2-1): DTGVSQNPRHKITKRGQNVTFRCDPISEHNRLYWYRQTLGQGPEFLTYFQNEAQLEKSRLLSDRFSAERPKGSFSTLEIQRTEQGDSAMYLCAATSGTLQYNEQFFGPGTRLTVL.

This clonotype was counted a few times. The rearrangement joins TRBV20-1 to TRBJ1-2; tentative D call: TRBD1 (5 bases). V lost 0 bases to trimming and J lost 8 bases, with 16 bases between them. This CDR3 is 14 amino acids long. Germline CDR1 is DFQATT and CDR2 is SNEGSKA (reference sequence). The CDR3 region has the DNA TGCAGTGCTAGAGACGTGGGACCCCTAGGGGGCTACACCTTC. This encodes CSARDVGPLGGYTF.

This clonotype showed up just once. This rearrangement joins TRBV4-3 to TRBJ2-7; 9 positions match TRBD2. Germline lookup yields CDR1 LGHNA and CDR2 YSLEER. V lost 2 bases, J lost 6 bases, and 14 bases stayed unmatched. CDR3 length: 17 amino acids. The CDR3 nucleotides read TGCGCCAGCAGCCAAACATTGGCGGGAGGGCCCACCGGCGAGCAGTACTTC. Protein product: CASSQTLAGGPTGEQYF.

This sequence joins TRBV7-2 and TRBJ2-7, with 7 positions matching TRBD2. V gave up 8 bases and J gave up 5 bases; unmatched junction bases: 12. The CDR3 sequence is 14 residues long. Per the germline V gene, CDR1 is SGHTA and CDR2 is FQGNSA. The CDR3 DNA follows: TGTGCCAGCCGCCCAGGCGGGAGTCTCCACGAGCAGTACTTC. It yields the protein CASRPGGSLHEQYF.

The sample holds a few counts of this clonotype. This chain uses TRBV7-2 with TRBJ2-3; D gene uncertain. Trimming took 8 bases from V and 8 from J, leaving 14 bases between them. CDR1 and CDR2 from the germline V gene are SGHTA and FQGNSA. The CDR3 sequence is 12 residues long. This chain's CDR3 is CASGRVRGTQYF. The CDR3 nucleotides are TGTGCCAGCGGAAGGGTAAGAGGTACGCAGTATTTT.

This clonotype was observed a handful of times. The chain links TRBV12-3 or TRBV12-4 to TRBJ2-7; the D gene is possibly TRBD1 (6 bases). The CDR3 runs 14 residues. V lost 6 bases, J lost 1 base, and 13 bases lay in between. The CDR3 nucleotides are TGTGCCAGCAGCCCAAGGGGGAATTCCTACGAGCAGTACTTC. Protein: CASSPRGNSYEQYF.

This clonotype occurred many times. The V gene is TRBV11-3, the J gene TRBJ2-1, with no clear D. Trimming took 3 bases from V and 0 from J, leaving 15 bases between them. CDR3 length: 17 amino acids. The germline gives CDR1 SGHNT, CDR2 YENEEA. CDR3 nucleotides: TGTGCCAGCAGCTTGGGCAACTGGTGGAGCTCCTACAATGAGCAGTTCTTC. Protein sequence: CASSLGNWWSSYNEQFF.

This chain connects TRBV19 to TRBJ2-1; 9 bases map to TRBD1. Germline V gene sequence: CDR1 LNHDA, CDR2 SQIVND (reference sequence). The CDR3 is made up of 15 amino acids. V lost 7 bases, J lost 9 bases, and 13 bases stayed unmatched. Here the CDR3 DNA reads TGTGCCAGTAACCCGGGACAGGGTCGAAAAAGTGAGCAGTTCTTC. Its protein is CASNPGQGRKSEQFF.

This sequence joins TRBV6-1 and TRBJ2-3; TRBD2 matches 8 bases. CDR3 size: 16 residues. V gave up 1 base and J gave up 7 bases; unmatched junction bases: 10. The germline V gene has CDR1 MNHNS and CDR2 SASEGT. Written as DNA, the CDR3 is TGTGCCAGCAGTGAAGGAAGGCAAGCGGGAGTTCATACGCAGTATTTT. The encoded protein is CASSEGRQAGVHTQYF.

Many counts were recorded for this clonotype. V usage is TRBV7-2 and J usage is TRBJ2-7; D perhaps matches TRBD2 (5 bases). CDR3 size: 16 residues. Germline values: CDR1 SGHTA, CDR2 FQGNSA. V lost 4 bases and J 0 bases, leaving 16 bases between the germline ends. CDR3 DNA sequence: TGTGCCAGCAGCTCCTCGTCCGGACTTGTCTCCTACGAGCAGTACTTC. Residues: CASSSSSGLVSYEQYF.

The chain uses TRBV5-1 and TRBJ2-1; unclear D gene. Germline loops: CDR1 SGHRS, CDR2 YFSETQ. The CDR3 loop spans 16 amino acids. V lost 0 bases, J lost 8 bases, and 18 bases lay in between. CDR3 sequence reads: CASSLGLSMAAHEQFF. The CDR3 coding sequence is TGCGCCAGCAGCTTGGGCCTTTCGATGGCGGCACATGAGCAGTTCTTC. Based on the CDR3 plus reference TRBV5-1 and TRBJ2-1, the full variable domain is KAGVTQTPRYLIKTRGQQVTLSCSPISGHRSVSWYQQTPGQGLQFLFEYFSETQRNKGNFPGRFSGRQFSNSRSEMNVSTLELGDSALYLCASSLGLSMAAHEQFFGPGTRLTVL.

This clonotype was recorded a few times. The chain employs TRBV5-1 and TRBJ1-3, with D perhaps TRBD1 (6 bases). This CDR3 region has 15 residues. Trimming shortened V by 0 bases and J by 2 bases, and 9 bases separated the two germline ends. In germline, CDR1 is SGHRS, CDR2 YFSETQ. The CDR3 coding sequence is TGCGCCAGCAGCTTGGCCACAGGGCCTGGAAACACCATATATTTT. Residues: CASSLATGPGNTIYF.

This clonotype turned up a few times. The chain is built from TRBV25-1 and TRBJ2-2; tentative D call: TRBD2 (6 bases). V was pared by 4 bases and J by 6 bases, with 12 bases between. Germline V gene sequence: CDR1 MGHDK, CDR2 SYGVNS. CDR3 size: 14 residues. The CDR3 coding sequence is TGTGCCAGCAGTGCCCCGGGGGTCCCCGGGGAGCTGTTTTTT. Translated: CASSAPGVPGELFF.

DNA for the CDR3: TGTGCCAGTAGTATGTTATCCCAGGTCACGGCTACTGAAGCTTTCTTT. Its protein product is CASSMLSQVTATEAFF. V usage is TRBV19 and J usage is TRBJ1-1; no firm D call. V was cut by 3 bases and J by 5 bases, with 19 bases left in between. This CDR3 is built from 16 residues. The germline V gene has CDR1 LNHDA and CDR2 SQIVND (reference sequence).

CDR3 residues: CASSFGTSGTVEQFF. The DNA of the CDR3 is TGTGCCAGTAGTTTTGGGACTAGCGGGACTGTTGAGCAGTTCTTC. V gene TRBV19 combines with J gene TRBJ2-1; TRBD2 matches 13 bases. This CDR3 region has 15 residues. Per the germline V gene, CDR1 is LNHDA and CDR2 is SQIVND (reference sequence). The junction had 7 bases not matched to a gene; V was cut back by 5 bases and J by 9 bases.

V is TRBV7-9 and J is TRBJ1-1; D unclear. The CDR3 totals 16 residues. CDR1 SEHNR and CDR2 FQNEAQ come from the germline V gene (reference sequence). Trimming removed 5 bases from V and 0 bases from J, with 16 bases in between. The CDR3 region is CASSPLGSGVNTEAFF. The CDR3 coding sequence is TGTGCCAGCAGCCCTCTCGGGTCTGGGGTGAACACTGAAGCTTTCTTT.

The gene calls are TRBV7-2 and TRBJ2-3; D is ambiguous. Trimming cost V 1 base and J 4 bases, with 6 bases left between them. The CDR3 runs to 13 residues. Germline lookup yields CDR1 SGHTA and CDR2 FQGNSA. The chain's CDR3 is CASSLDWADTQYF. The DNA of the CDR3 is TGTGCCAGCAGCTTAGACTGGGCAGATACGCAGTATTTT.